This entry lists 29 T cell receptor beta chains sequenced from one sample in a study of monozygotic twins with inflammatory bowel disease. From its re-call of the 5' RACE reads, TCRdb lists each CDR3 protein once, without DNA. The sample holds around 380,000 distinct CDR3 sequences. Sequenced material: blood. These receptors were taken from a human donor with ulcerative colitis or Crohn's disease, or a healthy co-twin of an affected twin (not recorded which).

The rearrangement joins TRBV29-1 to TRBJ2-3. The CDR3 consists of 12 residues. Germline values: CDR1 SQVTM, CDR2 ANQGSEA. This chain's CDR3 is CSVVDWTDTQYF.

The chain is built from TRBV6-8 and TRBJ1-4; TCRdb proposes TRBD1, but this gene call is untestable without DNA. This CDR3 comprises 14 residues. Per germline, CDR1 MNHGY and CDR2 SAAAGT. CDR3 sequence: CASSYDMGGEKLIF.

This chain connects TRBV7-2 to TRBJ2-5; TCRdb picks TRBD2, but there is no DNA to check that call. The CDR3 extends over 15 amino acids. From germline, CDR1 is SGHTA and CDR2 FQGNSA. CDR3 in amino acids: CASSLHAGLQETQYF.

This chain joins TRBV6-1 and TRBJ1-5. The CDR3 length is 14 residues. Germline V gene lookup returns CDR1 MNHNS and CDR2 SASEGT. CDR3: CASSPLRVDQPQHF.

The rearrangement uses TRBV3-1 and TRBJ2-6. The CDR3 loop spans 16 amino acids. Germline V gives CDR1 LGHDT, CDR2 YNNKEL (reference sequence). The CDR3 region is CASSQALIQGANVLTF.

V gene TRBV25-1 combines with J gene TRBJ1-6. The CDR3 spans 14 residues. Per germline, CDR1 MGHDK and CDR2 SYGVNS. This chain's CDR3 is CASSRGPDNSPLHF.

The chain carries TRBV20-1 and TRBJ2-1; TCRdb's D call, TRBD1, is unchecked because there is no DNA. Germline CDR1 reads DFQATT; CDR2 reads SNEGSKA (reference sequence). This CDR3 is 17 amino acids long. Here the CDR3 reads CSARDDSWGQINNEQFF.

The chain links TRBV5-4 to TRBJ2-5; TCRdb's D call, TRBD1, is unchecked because there is no DNA. The CDR3 runs to 13 residues. Per germline, CDR1 SGHNT and CDR2 YYREEE (reference sequence). CDR3 residues: CASTTGVEETQYF.

The rearrangement links TRBV4-2 to TRBJ1-2; the TCRdb D gene call, TRBD1, has no DNA to confirm it. Germline V gene lookup returns CDR1 LGHNA and CDR2 YNFKEQ. The CDR3 has 15 amino acids. The CDR3 sequence: CASSQDRGTNYGYTF.

This chain connects TRBV4-3 to TRBJ1-4. Germline V lookup: CDR1 LGHNA, CDR2 YSLEER. The CDR3 extends over 14 amino acids. The CDR3 sequence: CASSQDGANEKLFF.

V gene TRBV11-2 combines with J gene TRBJ2-1; there is no DNA to check the TCRdb D call of TRBD2. This CDR3 contains 14 residues. CDR1 and CDR2 (germline): SGHAT, FQNNGV. This CDR3 is CASSLLASGHEQFF.

This rearrangement joins TRBV20-1 to TRBJ2-7; the D call of TRBD1 rests on TCRdb alone, since no DNA is present to check it. This CDR3 spans 15 amino acids. CDR1 is DFQATT and CDR2 is SNEGSKA in the germline V gene (reference sequence). The CDR3: CSARPPGDPSNEQYF.

The rearrangement links TRBV20-1 to TRBJ2-7; TCRdb outputs TRBD1, but without DNA this stays unchecked. The CDR3 runs to 15 residues. CDR1 DFQATT and CDR2 SNEGSKA come from the germline V gene (reference sequence). CDR3 in amino acids: CSAPRTGDPSYEQYF.

This chain uses TRBV19 with TRBJ1-2. CDR1 is LNHDA and CDR2 is SQIVND in the germline V gene (reference sequence). The CDR3 contains 14 residues. The CDR3 is CASSQLVPSYGYTF.

The chain recombines TRBV28 with TRBJ2-1; the D call from TCRdb, TRBD1, cannot be confirmed without DNA. CDR1 MDHEN and CDR2 SYDVKM come from the germline V gene. The CDR3 extends over 15 amino acids. The CDR3 protein is CASSVNRGLMNEQFF.

The V call is TRBV4-2, the J call TRBJ1-2. CDR3 size: 13 residues. Per germline, CDR1 LGHNA and CDR2 YNFKEQ. This CDR3 is CASSQDMSYGYTF.

V usage is TRBV4-1 and J usage is TRBJ2-7. This CDR3 contains 11 residues. Germline loops: CDR1 MGHRA, CDR2 YSYEKL. The CDR3 reads CASSQGDEQYF.

J is TRBJ1-2 and V is TRBV14. CDR1 is SGHDN, CDR2 FVKESK, per germline. The CDR3 has 13 residues. CDR3 amino acids: CASSRDFRQLYTF.

This chain connects TRBV23-1 to TRBJ2-3. TRBV23-1 is treated as an ORF (open reading frame) with a function not yet certain. The CDR3 is 16 amino acids. This chain's CDR3 is CASSQSISIRPDTQYF.

This chain links TRBV3-1 with TRBJ1-2. The V gene's germline CDR1 is LGHDT and CDR2 YNNKEL (reference sequence). The CDR3 contains 15 residues. The CDR3 is CASSLYSGPQFGYTF.

The chain uses TRBV6-2 or TRBV6-3 and TRBJ2-5; TCRdb indicates TRBD2, and absent DNA this call remains unverified. The CDR3 loop spans 19 amino acids. Germline V gene lookup returns CDR1 MNHEY and CDR2 SVGEGT. The CDR3 here is CASSYPIPVLAGVGETQYF.

The rearrangement uses TRBV23-1 and TRBJ1-1. TRBV23-1 is an ORF; its function is uncertain. The CDR3 spans 12 residues. The CDR3 protein is CASSQRPTEAFF.

V gene TRBV5-1 combines with J gene TRBJ2-7; there is no DNA to check the TCRdb D call of TRBD1. The CDR3 sequence is 14 residues long. The germline gives CDR1 SGHRS, CDR2 YFSETQ. CDR3 in amino acids: CASSRWTDSYEQYF.

This sequence joins TRBV5-1 and TRBJ2-2. The CDR3 has 15 amino acids. From germline, CDR1 is SGHRS and CDR2 YFSETQ. CDR3 residues: CASSSDPANTGELFF.

The chain is built from TRBV6-5 and TRBJ1-6. Germline V gene sequence: CDR1 MNHEY, CDR2 SVGAGI. CDR3 size: 17 residues. This CDR3 reads CASSYSDGRDGNSPLHF.

The V and J genes are TRBV5-6 and TRBJ1-5; TCRdb indicates TRBD1, and absent DNA this call remains unverified. Germline CDR1 is SGHDT and CDR2 is YYEEEE. The CDR3 is 14 amino acids. CDR3 residues: CASSLWDRTQPQHF.

The J gene is TRBJ2-2, the V gene TRBV10-2; the D call from TCRdb, TRBD1, cannot be confirmed without DNA. Germline V gives CDR1 WSHSY, CDR2 SAAADI. There are 17 residues in the CDR3. This CDR3 reads CASSMGQGASNTGELFF.

The chain recombines TRBV4-2 with TRBJ2-2. The CDR3 has 13 residues. The germline V gene has CDR1 LGHNA and CDR2 YNFKEQ. CDR3 region: CASRTDYTGELFF.

The V and J genes are TRBV12-3 or TRBV12-4 and TRBJ1-5. The CDR3 has 13 residues. Here the CDR3 reads CASSLGQEGPQHF.